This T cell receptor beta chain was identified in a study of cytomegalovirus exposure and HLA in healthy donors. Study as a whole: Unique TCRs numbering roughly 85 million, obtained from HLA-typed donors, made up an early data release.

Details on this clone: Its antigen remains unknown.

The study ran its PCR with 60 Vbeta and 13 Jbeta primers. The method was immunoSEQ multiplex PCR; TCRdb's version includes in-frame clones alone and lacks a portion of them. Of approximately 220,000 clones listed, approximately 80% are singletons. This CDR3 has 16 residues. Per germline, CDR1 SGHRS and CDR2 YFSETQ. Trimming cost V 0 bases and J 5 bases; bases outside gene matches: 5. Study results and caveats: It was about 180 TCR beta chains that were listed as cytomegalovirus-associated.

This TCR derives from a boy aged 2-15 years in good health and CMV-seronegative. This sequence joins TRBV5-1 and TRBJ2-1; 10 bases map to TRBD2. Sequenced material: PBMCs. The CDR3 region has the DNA TGCGCCAGCAGCTTGGTCCTAGCGGGAGTCGACAATGAGCAGTTCTTC. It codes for CASSLVLAGVDNEQFF. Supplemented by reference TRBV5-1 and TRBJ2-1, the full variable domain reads KAGVTQTPRYLIKTRGQQVTLSCSPISGHRSVSWYQQTPGQGLQFLFEYFSETQRNKGNFPGRFSGRQFSNSRSEMNVSTLELGDSALYLCASSLVLAGVDNEQFFGPGTRLTVL.